Following are 12 T cell receptor beta chains from one sample sequenced in a study of cytomegalovirus exposure and HLA in healthy donors. With 60 Vbeta and 13 Jbeta primers, the PCR was carried out. TCRdb's copy holds only in-frame clones and misses some; the assay was immunoSEQ multiplex PCR. The table records 140,000 to 150,000 clones, around a tenth of them present only once. The sequencing input was PBMCs. Receptors originate from a male donor in good health and CMV-seronegative.

This clone was picked up a small number of times. Additional DNA sequences in this sample encode the identical CDR3. The chain joins TRBV27 to TRBJ1-2, with TRBD1 matching over 7 bases. Germline CDR1 is MNHEY and CDR2 is SMNVEV (reference sequence). This CDR3 region has 13 residues. The trim removed 5 bases at V and 3 bases at J, leaving 3 bases unmatched. This chain's CDR3 is CASSLTGDYGYTF. The CDR3 region has the DNA TGTGCCAGCAGTCTTACAGGGGACTATGGCTACACCTTC.

This clone was detected a few times. V is TRBV7-9 and J is TRBJ1-1, with no clear D. V lost 2 bases and J lost 5, with 9 bases in between. Per the germline V gene, CDR1 is SEHNR and CDR2 is FQNEAQ (reference sequence). This CDR3 comprises 13 residues. The CDR3 DNA follows: TGTGCCAGCAGCTTACCGGTGTCTACTGAAGCTTTCTTT. Translated: CASSLPVSTEAFF.

This chain joins TRBV19 and TRBJ2-1; 9 nucleotides align to TRBD2. Germline CDR1 LNHDA, CDR2 SQIVND (reference sequence). J lost 6 bases, V lost 2 bases, and 14 bases had no gene match. The CDR3 has 18 residues. The chain's CDR3 is CASSILGSGRSPTNEQFF. The CDR3 nucleotides are TGTGCCAGTAGTATACTAGGTAGCGGGAGAAGCCCGACCAATGAGCAGTTCTTC. The variable domain in full, completed from reference TRBV19 and TRBJ2-1, reads DGGITQSPKYLFRKEGQNVTLSCEQNLNHDAMYWYRQDPGQGLRLIYYSQIVNDFQKGDIAEGYSVSREKKESFPLTVTSAQKNPTAFYLCASSILGSGRSPTNEQFFGPGTRLTVL.

There are a few counts of this clone. The gene calls are TRBV28 and TRBJ2-7; TRBD1 matches at 8 bases. The CDR3 loop spans 15 amino acids. CDR1 and CDR2 from the germline V gene are MDHEN and SYDVKM. With 5 bases clipped from V and 3 bases from J, the junction kept 9 bases outside the gene matches. CDR3 coding DNA: TGTGCCAGCAGTCCGTCAGGGGGCGCGGGCTACGAGCAGTACTTC. Amino acids: CASSPSGGAGYEQYF.

This clone was observed a few times. This sequence joins TRBV11-2 and TRBJ2-7; TRBD1 might be the D (6 bases). The V gene's germline CDR1 is SGHAT and CDR2 FQNNGV. The ends were cut back, 4 bases at V and 1 base at J, with 8 bases in the middle. This CDR3 spans 13 amino acids. CDR3 coding DNA: TGTGCCAGCAGCTACAGGGAATCCTACGAGCAGTACTTC. Amino acids: CASSYRESYEQYF.

The rearrangement links TRBV18 to TRBJ1-4; D is uncertain. V was clipped by 5 bases and J by 7 bases, with 11 bases between them. The CDR3 consists of 13 residues. From germline, CDR1 is KGHSH and CDR2 LQKENI. The CDR3 coding sequence is TGTGCCAGCTCATCACGGTCGGGTGAAAAACTGTTTTTT. Its protein product is CASSSRSGEKLFF.

As regards this clone: A junction end diverges from the germline sequence, so it may reflect a read error. The V call is TRBV5-4, the J call TRBJ1-5, with 10 nucleotides matching TRBD1. This CDR3 region has 15 residues. In germline, CDR1 is SGHNT, CDR2 YYREEE (reference sequence). In nucleotides, the CDR3 is TGTGTCAGCAGCCTAGACAGGGGGCAAGTTCAGCCCCAGCATTTT. Encoded protein: CVSSLDRGQVQPQHF.

The chain employs TRBV7-9 and TRBJ1-1; 8 bases are a match to TRBD1. V was clipped by 5 bases and J by 0 bases; unmatched bases: 11. Germline CDR1 is SEHNR and CDR2 is FQNEAQ (reference sequence). This CDR3 has 17 amino acids. The CDR3 DNA is TGTGCCAGCAGCCCCATCCGGGGACAGGCGTTGAACACTGAAGCTTTCTTT. Translating gives CASSPIRGQALNTEAFF.

This clone was seen a handful of times. The chain is built from TRBV10-3 and TRBJ1-5, with a weak D call TRBD1 (5 bases). This CDR3 comprises 16 residues. Germline V gene data show CDR1 as ENHRY and CDR2 as SYGVKD. V lost 7 bases and J lost 2, with 18 bases in between. The CDR3 sequence is CAIKADGGVGNQPQHF. The DNA for the CDR3 is TGTGCCATCAAGGCGGACGGGGGGGTGGGCAATCAGCCCCAGCATTTT.

The chain carries TRBV25-1 and TRBJ2-5, with 11 bases that match TRBD1. CDR3 length: 15 residues. The germline CDR1 and CDR2 sequences are MGHDK and SYGVNS. Losses at the gene ends were 5 bases for V and 5 bases for J; bases not matched to a gene: 7. The CDR3 DNA sequence: TGTGCCAGCAGTATCGGACAGGGGGCTAGGGAGACCCAGTACTTC. Translation: CASSIGQGARETQYF.

V is TRBV5-1 and J is TRBJ2-1; maybe TRBD2 (5 bases). Germline values: CDR1 SGHRS, CDR2 YFSETQ. The CDR3 is 13 amino acids. Trimming stripped 2 bases from V and 6 bases from J, with 9 bases between. The CDR3 region is CASSFRGGNEQFF. CDR3 in DNA: TGCGCCAGCAGCTTTCGGGGTGGCAATGAGCAGTTCTTC.

The chain uses TRBV5-4 and TRBJ2-2; D gene uncertain. The CDR3 spans 14 residues. Trimming took 3 bases from V and 1 from J, leaving 7 bases between them. Germline-derived CDR1 and CDR2 are SGHNT and YYREEE (reference sequence). The CDR3 DNA is TGTGCCAGCAGCTCTCGCGGGAACACCGGGGAGCTGTTTTTT. Amino acids: CASSSRGNTGELFF.